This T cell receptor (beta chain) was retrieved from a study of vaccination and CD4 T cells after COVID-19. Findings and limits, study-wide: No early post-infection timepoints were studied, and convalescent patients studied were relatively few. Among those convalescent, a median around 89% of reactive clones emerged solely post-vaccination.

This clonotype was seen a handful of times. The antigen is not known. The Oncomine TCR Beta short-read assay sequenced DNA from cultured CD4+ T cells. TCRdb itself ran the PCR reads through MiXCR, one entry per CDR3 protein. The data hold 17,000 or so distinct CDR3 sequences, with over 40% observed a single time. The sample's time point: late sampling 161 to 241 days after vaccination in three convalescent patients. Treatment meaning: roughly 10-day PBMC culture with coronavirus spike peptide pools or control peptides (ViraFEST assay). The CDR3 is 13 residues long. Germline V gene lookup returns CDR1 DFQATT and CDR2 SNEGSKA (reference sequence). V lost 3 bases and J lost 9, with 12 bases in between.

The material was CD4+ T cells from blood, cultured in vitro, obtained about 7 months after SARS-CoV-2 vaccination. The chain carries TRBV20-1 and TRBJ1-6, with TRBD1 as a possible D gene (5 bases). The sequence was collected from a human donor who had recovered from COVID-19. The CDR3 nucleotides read TGCAGTGCTAGGCCCGGGGGTGTTTCACCCCTCCACTTT. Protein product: CSARPGGVSPLHF.